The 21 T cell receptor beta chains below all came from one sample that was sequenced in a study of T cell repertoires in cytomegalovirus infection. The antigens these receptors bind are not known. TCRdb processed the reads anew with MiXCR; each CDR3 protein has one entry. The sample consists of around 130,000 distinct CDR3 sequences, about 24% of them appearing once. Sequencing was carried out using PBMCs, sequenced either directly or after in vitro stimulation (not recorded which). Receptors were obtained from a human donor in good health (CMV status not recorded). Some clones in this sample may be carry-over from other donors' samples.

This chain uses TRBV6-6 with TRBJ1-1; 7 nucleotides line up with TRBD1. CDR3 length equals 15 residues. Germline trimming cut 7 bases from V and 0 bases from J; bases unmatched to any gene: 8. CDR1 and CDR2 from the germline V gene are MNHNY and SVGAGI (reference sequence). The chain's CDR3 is CASTHAGTVNTEAFF. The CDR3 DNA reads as TGTGCCAGCACCCACGCCGGGACAGTGAACACTGAAGCTTTCTTT.

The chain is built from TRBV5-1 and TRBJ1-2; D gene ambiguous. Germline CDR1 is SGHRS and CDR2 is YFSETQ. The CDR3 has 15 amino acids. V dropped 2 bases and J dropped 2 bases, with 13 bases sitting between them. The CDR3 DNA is TGCGCCAGCAGCTTAAGTCAGCTACCGAACTATGGCTACACCTTC. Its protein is CASSLSQLPNYGYTF.

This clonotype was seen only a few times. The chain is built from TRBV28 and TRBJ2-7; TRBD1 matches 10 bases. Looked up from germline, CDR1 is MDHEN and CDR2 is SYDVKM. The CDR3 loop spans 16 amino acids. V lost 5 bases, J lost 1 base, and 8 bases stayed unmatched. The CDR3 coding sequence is TGTGCCAGCAGTATACATCCGGGACAGGGGTCCTACGAGCAGTACGTC. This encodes CASSIHPGQGSYEQYV.

CDR3 in amino acids: CASSLYLRDSLGYTF. In DNA, the CDR3 is TGTGCCAGCAGCCTCTACCTGAGGGATAGTTTGGGCTACACCTTC. The gene calls are TRBV7-9 and TRBJ1-2; D is uncertain. V was trimmed by 5 bases and J by 8 bases, leaving 21 bases between them. Germline V gives CDR1 SEHNR, CDR2 FQNEAQ (reference sequence). This CDR3 has 15 residues.

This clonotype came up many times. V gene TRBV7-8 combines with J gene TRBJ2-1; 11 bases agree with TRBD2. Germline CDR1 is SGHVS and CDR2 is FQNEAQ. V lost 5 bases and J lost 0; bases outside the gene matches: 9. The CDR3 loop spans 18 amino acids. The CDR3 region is CASSPRRTSGGSYNEQFF. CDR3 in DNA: TGTGCCAGCAGCCCAAGAAGAACTAGCGGGGGCTCCTACAATGAGCAGTTCTTC. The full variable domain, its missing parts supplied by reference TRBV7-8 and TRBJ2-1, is GAGVSQSPRYKVAKRGQDVALRCDPISGHVSLFWYQQALGQGPEFLTYFQNEAQLDKSGLPSDRFFAERPEGSVSTLKIQRTQQEDSAVYLCASSPRRTSGGSYNEQFFGPGTRLTVL.

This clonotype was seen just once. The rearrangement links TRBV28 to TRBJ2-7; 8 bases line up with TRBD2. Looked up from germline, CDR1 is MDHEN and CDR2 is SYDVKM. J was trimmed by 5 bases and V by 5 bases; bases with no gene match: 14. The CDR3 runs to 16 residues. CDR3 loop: CASSEAPGLGGHEQYF. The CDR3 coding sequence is TGTGCCAGCAGTGAAGCCCCGGGACTAGGGGGGCACGAGCAGTACTTC.

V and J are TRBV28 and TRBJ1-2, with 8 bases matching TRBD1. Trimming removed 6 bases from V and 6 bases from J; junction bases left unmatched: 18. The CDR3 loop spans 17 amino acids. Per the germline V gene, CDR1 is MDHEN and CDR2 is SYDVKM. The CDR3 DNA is TGTGCCAGCAGGGTTAATGGACAGGGCTTTTATGGGGATGGCTACACCTTC. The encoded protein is CASRVNGQGFYGDGYTF.

The CDR3 bases are TGTGCCAGCAGCGGACAGAGCTCCTACGAGCAGTACGTC. Translation gives CASSGQSSYEQYV. The V call is TRBV6-1, the J call TRBJ2-7; weak D call: TRBD1 (6 bases). The CDR3 length is 13 residues. V was pared by 6 bases and J by 0 bases, with 9 bases between. Germline assignment: CDR1 MNHNS and CDR2 SASEGT.

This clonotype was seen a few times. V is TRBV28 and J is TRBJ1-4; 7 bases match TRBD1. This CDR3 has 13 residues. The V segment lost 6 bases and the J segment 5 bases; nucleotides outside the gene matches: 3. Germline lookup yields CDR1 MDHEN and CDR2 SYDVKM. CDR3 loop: CASRRQGNEKLFF. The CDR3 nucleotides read TGTGCCAGCAGAAGACAGGGAAATGAAAAACTGTTTTTT.

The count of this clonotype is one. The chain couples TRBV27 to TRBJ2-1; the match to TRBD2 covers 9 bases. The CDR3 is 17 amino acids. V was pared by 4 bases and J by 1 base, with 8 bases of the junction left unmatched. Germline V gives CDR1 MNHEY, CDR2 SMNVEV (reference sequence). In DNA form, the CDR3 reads TGTGCCAGCAGTTCATGGACTAGCGCGACGTCCTACAATGAGCAGTTCTTC. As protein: CASSSWTSATSYNEQFF.

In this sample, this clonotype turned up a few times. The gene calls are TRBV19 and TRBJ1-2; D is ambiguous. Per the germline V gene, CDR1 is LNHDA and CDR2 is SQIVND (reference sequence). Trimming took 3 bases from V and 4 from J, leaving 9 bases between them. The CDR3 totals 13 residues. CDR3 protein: CASSIYSSYGYTF. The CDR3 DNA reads TGTGCCAGTAGTATCTATTCCAGCTATGGCTACACCTTC.

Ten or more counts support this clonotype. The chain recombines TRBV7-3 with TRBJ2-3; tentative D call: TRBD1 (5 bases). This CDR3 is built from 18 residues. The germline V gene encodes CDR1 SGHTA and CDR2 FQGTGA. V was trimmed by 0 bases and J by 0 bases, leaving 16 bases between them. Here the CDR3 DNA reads TGTGCCAGCAGCTTAACCCTGGCGCAGGGTACTAGCACAGATACGCAGTATTTT. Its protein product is CASSLTLAQGTSTDTQYF.

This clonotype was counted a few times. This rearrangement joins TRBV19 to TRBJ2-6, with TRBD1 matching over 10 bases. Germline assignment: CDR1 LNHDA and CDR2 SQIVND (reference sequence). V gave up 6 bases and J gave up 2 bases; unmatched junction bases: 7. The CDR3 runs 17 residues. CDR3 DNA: TGTGCCAGTAGCTCGCGGGACAGGGGCCCTGGGGCCAACGTCCTGACTTTC. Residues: CASSSRDRGPGANVLTF.

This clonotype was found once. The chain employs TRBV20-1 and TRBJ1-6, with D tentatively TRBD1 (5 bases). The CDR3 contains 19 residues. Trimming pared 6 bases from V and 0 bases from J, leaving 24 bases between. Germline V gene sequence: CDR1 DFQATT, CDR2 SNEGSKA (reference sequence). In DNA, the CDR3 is TGCAGTGCGTCAATAGCCCCTCGGGGGGTTAGCTCCTATAATTCACCCCTCCACTTT. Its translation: CSASIAPRGVSSYNSPLHF.

The CDR3 sequence is CASSLLSVETQYF. The CDR3 DNA is TGTGCCAGCAGCTTACTGTCAGTGGAGACCCAGTACTTC. The chain has TRBV7-6 and TRBJ2-5; D is undetermined. The CDR3 loop spans 13 amino acids. Trimming cost V 2 bases and J 5 bases, with 9 bases left between them. Germline V gene sequence: CDR1 SGHVS, CDR2 FNYEAQ.

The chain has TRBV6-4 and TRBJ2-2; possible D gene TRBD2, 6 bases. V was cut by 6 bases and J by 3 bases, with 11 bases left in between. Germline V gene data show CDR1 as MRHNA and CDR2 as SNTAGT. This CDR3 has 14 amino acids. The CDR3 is CASRTGEDTGELFF. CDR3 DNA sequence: TGTGCCAGCAGGACGGGAGAAGACACCGGGGAGCTGTTTTTT.

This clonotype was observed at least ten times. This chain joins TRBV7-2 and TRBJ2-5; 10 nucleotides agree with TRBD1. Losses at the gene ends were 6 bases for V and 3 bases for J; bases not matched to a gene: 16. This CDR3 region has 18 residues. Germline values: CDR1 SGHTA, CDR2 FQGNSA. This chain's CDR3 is CASRYPGTGDVKEETQYF. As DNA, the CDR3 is TGTGCCAGCAGATACCCCGGGACAGGGGATGTGAAGGAAGAGACCCAGTACTTC. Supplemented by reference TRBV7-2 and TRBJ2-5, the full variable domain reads GAGVSQSPSNKVTEKGKDVELRCDPISGHTALYWYRQSLGQGLEFLIYFQGNSAPDKSGLPSDRFSAERTGGSVSTLTIQRTQQEDSAVYLCASRYPGTGDVKEETQYFGPGTRLLVL.

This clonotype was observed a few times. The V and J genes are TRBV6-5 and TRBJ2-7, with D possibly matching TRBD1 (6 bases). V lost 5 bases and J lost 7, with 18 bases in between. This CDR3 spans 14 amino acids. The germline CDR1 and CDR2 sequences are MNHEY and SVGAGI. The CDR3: CASSPTTGFSEQYV. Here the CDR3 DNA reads TGTGCCAGCAGTCCAACCACAGGGTTCTCTGAGCAGTACGTC.

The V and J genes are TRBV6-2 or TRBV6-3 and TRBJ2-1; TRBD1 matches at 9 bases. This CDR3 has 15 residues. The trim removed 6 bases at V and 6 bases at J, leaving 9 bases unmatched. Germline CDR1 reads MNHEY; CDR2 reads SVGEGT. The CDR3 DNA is TGTGCCAGCAGGAGATCCGGGACAGGGCTCAATGAGCAGTTCTTC. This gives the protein CASRRSGTGLNEQFF.

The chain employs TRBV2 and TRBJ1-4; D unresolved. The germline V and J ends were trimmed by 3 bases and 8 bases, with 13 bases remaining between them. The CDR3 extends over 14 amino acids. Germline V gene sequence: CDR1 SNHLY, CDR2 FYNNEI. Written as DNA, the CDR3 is TGTGCCAGCAGTGAGACGGCCTCTTTAGAAAAACTGTTTTTT. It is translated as CASSETASLEKLFF.

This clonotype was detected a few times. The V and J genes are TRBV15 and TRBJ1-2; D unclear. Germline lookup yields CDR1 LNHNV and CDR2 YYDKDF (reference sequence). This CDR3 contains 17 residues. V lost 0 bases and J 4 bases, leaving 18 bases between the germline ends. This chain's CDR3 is CATSRDRQEGRSYGYTF. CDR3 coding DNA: TGTGCCACCAGCAGAGATAGGCAGGAAGGTCGATCCTATGGCTACACCTTC.